This T cell receptor (beta chain) was identified during a study of blood T cell repertoires in COVID-19. Study in general: Material from acute and convalescent COVID-19 was sourced from the United States, Italy and Spain. From T cells, B-cell-depleted T cells, or PBMCs came the material, which was cDNA or gDNA.

Repertoires were generated with immunoSEQ multiplex PCR, while TCRdb's copy carries only in-frame clones and drops some. The sample consists of around 160,000 clones, around 87% of them appearing once. V shed 3 bases and J shed 6 bases, with 3 bases lying between them. Germline V gene lookup returns CDR1 DFQATT and CDR2 SNEGSKA (reference sequence). The CDR3 has 10 residues. The sample taken for sequencing was peripheral blood. The receptor comes from a man at least 80 years old with acute or convalescent COVID-19. The rearrangement joins TRBV20-1 to TRBJ2-1, with unresolved D. The CDR3 protein is CSASRNEQFF. For the CDR3, the DNA is TGCAGTGCTAGCCGCAATGAGCAGTTCTTC.